In this sample, the clone carrying this T cell receptor beta chain turned up a few times. The data were taken from a study of blood T cell repertoires in COVID-19. V dropped 5 bases and J dropped 0 bases, with 10 bases sitting between them. Germline V gives CDR1 SGHTA, CDR2 FQGNSA. The CDR3 extends over 14 amino acids. The assay was immunoSEQ multiplex PCR, and TCRdb's table has in-frame clones only and misses some. The sample lists tens of thousands of clones; just over 90% were seen once. The chain joins TRBV7-2 to TRBJ1-1; weak D call: TRBD1 (5 bases). This sequence originates from a male donor with active COVID-19. Sample: peripheral blood. The CDR3 reads CASSQTALNTEAFF. Written as DNA, the CDR3 is TGTGCCAGCAGCCAGACAGCTCTGAACACTGAAGCTTTCTTT.